The rows below give T cell receptor beta chains drawn from one sample of a study of T cell responses to AZD1222 COVID-19 vaccine. Sequencing was performed with immunoSEQ multiplex PCR; in TCRdb, only in-frame clones are kept and a portion is missing. The sample carries about 120,000 clones, 88% recorded once. Source: peripheral blood, taken on day 0 of AZD1222 vaccination. Source of these receptors: an adult in good health. Each CDR3 is given with its conserved first and last residue. D genes are given only for firm matches. A clone size is listed for some rows: how often the clone was seen (once, few, many), or a class if it is expanded.

-	-	TRBV18	TRBJ1-1	CASSRLNTEAFF	TGTGCCAGCTCACGTCTAAACACTGAAGCTTTCTTT
TRBD1	-	TRBV10-3	TRBJ1-5	CATRQGNQPQHF	TGTGCCACTAGACAGGGGAATCAGCCCCAGCATTTT
TRBD1	many	TRBV19	TRBJ1-2	CASRSGQGAGGYTF	TGTGCCAGTAGATCAGGACAGGGGGCTGGCGGCTACACCTTC
-	-	TRBV6-6	TRBJ1-5	CASSYSQEDQPQHF	TGTGCCAGCAGTTACTCTCAGGAGGATCAGCCCCAGCATTTT
-	-	TRBV4-1	TRBJ2-5	CASSQVRGRWETQYF	TGCGCCAGCAGCCAAGTTAGGGGGAGGTGGGAGACCCAGTACTTC
-	-	TRBV4-2	TRBJ2-7	CASSQEAGAYEQYF	TGTGCCAGCAGCCAAGAGGCAGGGGCCTACGAGCAGTACTTC
-	once	TRBV5-6	TRBJ1-6	CASSLKGSPLHF	TGTGCCAGCAGCTTAAAAGGTTCACCCCTCCACTTT
-	-	TRBV19	TRBJ2-1	CASSSQRAAGASHNEQFF	TGTGCCAGTAGTTCCCAGAGAGCGGCGGGGGCTAGTCACAATGAGCAGTTCTTC
-	-	TRBV7-8	TRBJ2-5	CASRLGMGETQYF	TGTGCCAGCCGTCTAGGGATGGGAGAGACCCAGTACTTC
-	once	TRBV6-5	TRBJ2-2	CASSPQGDTGELFF	TGTGCCAGCTCCCCTCAGGGAGACACCGGGGAGCTGTTTTTT
-	-	TRBV5-1	TRBJ1-6	CASSLETGQMNSPLHF	TGCGCCAGCAGCTTGGAGACTGGACAGATGAATTCACCCCTCCACTTT
-	-	TRBV10-3	TRBJ2-2	CAISETNPNTGELFF	TGTGCCATCAGTGAGACTAACCCGAACACCGGGGAGCTGTTTTTT
-	-	TRBV3-1/TRBV3-2	TRBJ1-1	CASSQDLPGQFDTEAFF	TGTGCCAGCAGCCAAGATCTGCCAGGCCAGTTCGACACTGAAGCTTTCTTT
-	-	TRBV12-3/TRBV12-4	TRBJ1-2	CASSVLPGGGYTF	TGTGCCAGCAGTGTCCTCCCGGGAGGTGGCTACACCTTC
-	once	TRBV19	TRBJ1-2	CASSIDQQYRGYTF	TGTGCCAGTAGTATAGATCAACAGTACCGTGGCTACACCTTC
-	-	TRBV5-6	TRBJ1-5	CASSSSFGAQPQHF	TGTGCCAGCAGCTCGTCATTCGGGGCTCAGCCCCAGCATTTT
-	-	TRBV6-5	TRBJ1-2	CASSPTRGSGYTF	TGTGCCAGCAGTCCCACGCGGGGTAGTGGCTACACCTTC
-	-	TRBV7-3	TRBJ1-1	CASSPGGMGTEAFF	TGTGCCAGCAGCCCCGGAGGGATGGGGACTGAAGCTTTCTTT
-	-	TRBV3-1/TRBV3-2	TRBJ2-7	CASSQAAGGTYEQYF	TGTGCCAGCAGCCAAGCGGCAGGGGGGACCTACGAGCAGTACTTC
-	-	TRBV12-5	TRBJ1-3	CASGFGQDLGGNTIYF	TGTGCTAGTGGTTTTGGGCAGGACCTTGGCGGAAACACCATATATTTT
-	-	TRBV10-3	TRBJ1-2	CAISESVGPGGYTF	TGTGCCATCAGTGAGTCAGTGGGGCCGGGGGGCTACACCTTC
-	few	TRBV4-1	TRBJ2-2	CASSQAGIWTGELFF	TGCGCCAGCAGCCAAGCAGGCATATGGACCGGGGAGCTGTTTTTT
-	-	TRBV6-5	TRBJ1-2	CASSYGPSNYGYTF	TGTGCCAGCAGTTATGGTCCCTCTAACTATGGCTACACCTTC
TRBD1	-	TRBV5-1	TRBJ1-2	CASSRTGTSYGYTF	TGCGCCAGCAGCCGGACAGGAACATCCTATGGCTACACCTTC
-	-	TRBV19	TRBJ1-5	CASRIIQVENQPQHF	TGTGCCAGTAGAATTATACAGGTGGAAAATCAGCCCCAGCATTTT
-	-	TRBV5-1	TRBJ1-1	CASSLAFGSEAFF	TGCGCCAGCAGCTTGGCCTTTGGGTCTGAAGCTTTCTTT
-	-	TRBV5-1	TRBJ1-1	CASSIPETGVSEAFF	TGCGCCAGCAGCATACCGGAGACAGGAGTATCTGAAGCTTTCTTT
-	-	TRBV27	TRBJ2-3	CASTIGAGITDTQYF	TGTGCCAGCACTATAGGGGCGGGAATCACAGATACGCAGTATTTT
-	-	TRBV27	TRBJ1-5	CASSFGGAGVQPQHF	TGTGCCAGCAGTTTTGGCGGGGCCGGGGTTCAGCCCCAGCATTTT
-	-	TRBV6-2/TRBV6-3	TRBJ1-1	CASSSRRAEAFF	TGTGCCAGCAGCAGTCGGCGCGCTGAGGCTTTCTTT
-	-	TRBV5-1	TRBJ1-1	CASSLETGANTEAFF	TGCGCCAGCAGCTTGGAAACCGGGGCTAACACTGAAGCTTTCTTT
-	few	TRBV5-1	TRBJ1-1	CASSLETGFMNTEAFF	TGCGCCAGCAGCTTGGAAACAGGGTTCATGAACACTGAAGCTTTCTTT
-	-	TRBV7-6	TRBJ2-7	CASSPGPYEQYF	TGTGCCAGCAGCCCCGGTCCCTACGAGCAGTACTTC
-	few	TRBV20-1	TRBJ1-2	CSASEGNRDGYTF	TGCAGTGCTAGTGAGGGGAATCGGGATGGCTACACCTTC
-	-	TRBV9	TRBJ2-5	CASSVAETETQYF	TGTGCCAGCAGCGTAGCGGAGACAGAGACCCAGTACTTC
-	-	TRBV19	TRBJ1-1	CASSPMGRLGTEAFF	TGTGCCAGTAGCCCGATGGGCAGATTGGGCACTGAAGCTTTCTTT
-	-	TRBV12-5	TRBJ2-5	CASGLVLSRRGQETQYF	TGTGCTAGTGGTTTGGTACTGAGCAGGCGAGGACAAGAGACCCAGTACTTC
-	-	TRBV7-2	TRBJ1-3	CASSLDFRMGNTIYF	TGTGCCAGCAGCTTAGATTTCCGAATGGGAAACACCATATATTTT
-	-	TRBV11-3	TRBJ1-1	CASSLVPHTEAFF	TGTGCCAGCAGCTTAGTTCCGCACACTGAAGCTTTCTTT
-	-	TRBV13	TRBJ1-1	CASSGNRDTEAFF	TGTGCCAGCAGCGGAAACCGGGACACTGAAGCTTTCTTT
-	-	TRBV7-9	TRBJ1-3	CASSLAAADSGNTIYF	TGTGCCAGCAGCCTCGCAGCCGCCGACTCTGGAAACACCATATATTTT
-	-	TRBV24-1	TRBJ2-2	CATSDRVTGELFF	TGTGCCACCAGTGATAGGGTCACCGGGGAGCTGTTTTTT
-	-	TRBV7-3	TRBJ1-1	CASSLSGYTEAFF	TGTGCCAGCAGCTTATCGGGTTACACTGAAGCTTTCTTT
TRBD1	-	TRBV5-1	TRBJ1-1	CASSLNRDRVTEAFF	TGCGCCAGCAGCTTGAACCGGGACAGGGTCACTGAAGCTTTCTTT